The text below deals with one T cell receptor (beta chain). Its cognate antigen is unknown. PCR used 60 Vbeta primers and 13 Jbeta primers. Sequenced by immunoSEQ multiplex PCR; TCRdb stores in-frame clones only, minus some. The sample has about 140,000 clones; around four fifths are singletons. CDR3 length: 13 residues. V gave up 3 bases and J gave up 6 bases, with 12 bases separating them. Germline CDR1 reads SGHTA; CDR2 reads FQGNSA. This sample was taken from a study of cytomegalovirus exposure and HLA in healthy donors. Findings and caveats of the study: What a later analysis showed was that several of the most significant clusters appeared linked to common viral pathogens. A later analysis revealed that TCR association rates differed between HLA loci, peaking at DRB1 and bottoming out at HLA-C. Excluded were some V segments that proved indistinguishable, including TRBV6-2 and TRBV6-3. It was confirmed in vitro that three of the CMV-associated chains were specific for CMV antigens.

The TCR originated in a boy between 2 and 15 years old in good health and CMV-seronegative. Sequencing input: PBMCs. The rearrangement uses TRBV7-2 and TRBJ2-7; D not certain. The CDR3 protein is CASSLGWATEQYF. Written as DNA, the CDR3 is TGTGCCAGCAGCTTGGGTTGGGCAACCGAGCAGTACTTC.